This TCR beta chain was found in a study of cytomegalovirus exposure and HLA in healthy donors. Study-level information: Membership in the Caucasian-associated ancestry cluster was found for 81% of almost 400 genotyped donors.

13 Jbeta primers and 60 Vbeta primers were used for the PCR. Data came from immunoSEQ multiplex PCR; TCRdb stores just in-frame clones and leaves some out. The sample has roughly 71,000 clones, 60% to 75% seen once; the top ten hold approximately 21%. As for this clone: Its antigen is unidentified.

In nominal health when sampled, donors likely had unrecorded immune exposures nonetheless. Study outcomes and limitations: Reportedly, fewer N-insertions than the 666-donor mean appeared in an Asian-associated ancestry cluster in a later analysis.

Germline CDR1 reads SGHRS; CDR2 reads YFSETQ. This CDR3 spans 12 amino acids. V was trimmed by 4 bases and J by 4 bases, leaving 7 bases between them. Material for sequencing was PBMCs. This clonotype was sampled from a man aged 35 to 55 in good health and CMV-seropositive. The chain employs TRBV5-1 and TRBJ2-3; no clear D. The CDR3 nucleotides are TGCGCCAGCAGCGAGACTGCAGATACGCAGTATTTT. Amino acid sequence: CASSETADTQYF.